Listed here are 18 T cell receptor beta chains from one sample, sequenced in a study of T cell responses to AZD1222 COVID-19 vaccine. The method was immunoSEQ multiplex PCR; TCRdb's version includes in-frame clones alone and lacks a portion of them. The repertoire holds 95,000 to 130,000 clones, with around 92% as singletons. The material sequenced was peripheral blood, taken on day 0 of AZD1222 vaccination. Receptor source: an adult in good health.

This CDR3 reads CASSLLGGEEGNQPQHF. CDR3 DNA: TGTGCCAGCAGTTTATTGGGGGGGGAGGAAGGCAATCAGCCCCAGCATTTT. V and J are TRBV27 and TRBJ1-5; possibly TRBD1 for D (5 bases). CDR1 is MNHEY and CDR2 is SMNVEV in the germline V gene (reference sequence). The CDR3 consists of 17 residues. V was shortened by 1 base and J by 2 bases, with 15 bases between the two germline ends.

V is TRBV6-4 and J is TRBJ1-1; D unclear. Looked up from germline, CDR1 is MRHNA and CDR2 is SNTAGT. This CDR3 has 13 amino acids. V lost 5 bases, J lost 1 base, and 8 bases lay in between. In DNA, the CDR3 is TGTGCCAGCAGTTCCGTCCGGAACACTGAAGCTTTCTTT. Its protein is CASSSVRNTEAFF.

The chain links TRBV15 to TRBJ2-6; D is undetermined. The V gene's germline CDR1 is LNHNV and CDR2 YYDKDF (reference sequence). V shed 0 bases and J shed 0 bases, with 9 bases lying between them. This CDR3 spans 17 amino acids. The CDR3 loop is CATSRDAGASGANVLTF. As DNA, the CDR3 is TGTGCCACCAGCAGAGATGCAGGAGCCTCTGGGGCCAACGTCCTGACTTTC.

The J gene is TRBJ2-2, the V gene TRBV5-1; 9 positions match TRBD1. The CDR3 contains 17 residues. Germline trimming cut 4 bases from V and 0 bases from J; bases unmatched to any gene: 7. CDR1 SGHRS and CDR2 YFSETQ come from the germline V gene. CDR3 in DNA: TGCGCCAGCAGCCCGACAGGGGGTAACGCGAACACCGGGGAGCTGTTTTTT. Protein: CASSPTGGNANTGELFF.

This clone appeared a few times. The V and J genes are TRBV5-6 and TRBJ1-2, with D perhaps matching TRBD1 (6 bases). This CDR3 is 13 amino acids long. V lost 4 bases to trimming and J lost 8 bases, with 15 bases between them. Germline CDR1 SGHDT, CDR2 YYEEEE. CDR3 sequence: CASSPGGLNGYTF. CDR3 coding DNA: TGTGCCAGCAGCCCTGGGGGGCTGAACGGCTACACCTTC.

This rearrangement joins TRBV28 to TRBJ1-1, with TRBD1 matching over 9 bases. V lost 3 bases and J lost 4; bases outside the gene matches: 9. CDR3 length: 16 amino acids. Germline-derived CDR1 and CDR2 are MDHEN and SYDVKM. Here the CDR3 reads CASSLPTGTGTTEAFF. CDR3 bases: TGTGCCAGCAGTTTGCCCACCGGGACAGGGACCACTGAAGCTTTCTTT.

The V gene is TRBV28, the J gene TRBJ1-5, with 7 positions matching TRBD1. Trimming took 2 bases from V and 2 from J; bases not matched to a gene: 6. The CDR3 spans 16 residues. Germline lookup yields CDR1 MDHEN and CDR2 SYDVKM. The CDR3 region is CASSLPTGVGNQPQHF. The CDR3 DNA reads as TGTGCCAGCAGTTTACCCACAGGGGTCGGCAATCAGCCCCAGCATTTT.

This sequence joins TRBV5-1 and TRBJ2-1; a possible D gene is TRBD2 (6 bases). The CDR3 totals 15 residues. From germline, CDR1 is SGHRS and CDR2 YFSETQ. With 5 bases removed from V and 4 bases from J, the gap between germline ends came to 16 bases. The CDR3 is CASSLLGGEYNEQFF. Here the CDR3 DNA reads TGCGCCAGCAGTCTACTGGGGGGAGAATACAATGAGCAGTTCTTC.

The chain has TRBV27 and TRBJ2-3; 9 nucleotides line up with TRBD2. Per the germline V gene, CDR1 is MNHEY and CDR2 is SMNVEV (reference sequence). The CDR3 totals 17 residues. J gave up 2 bases and V 5 bases, and 11 bases lay outside the gene matches. In DNA, the CDR3 is TGTGCCAGCAGTGTCGCGGGGGGACTAGCTTCCACAGATACGCAGTATTTT. Encoded protein: CASSVAGGLASTDTQYF.

The V gene is TRBV2, the J gene TRBJ2-7, with TRBD2 as a possible D gene (5 bases). Per germline, CDR1 SNHLY and CDR2 FYNNEI. Trimming removed 7 bases from V and 9 bases from J, with 19 bases in between. The CDR3 sequence is 13 residues long. Written as DNA, the CDR3 is TGTGCCAGCACCCCGGACGCGGTCGGGGTGCAGTACTTC. It encodes CASTPDAVGVQYF.

The V and J genes are TRBV29-1 and TRBJ2-1; 7 bases line up with TRBD2. This CDR3 is 13 amino acids long. V trimming: 4 bases; J trimming: 5 bases; junction bases outside the gene matches: 5. Germline CDR1 SQVTM, CDR2 ANQGSEA. CDR3 loop: CSVALAENNEQFF. The DNA for the CDR3 is TGCAGCGTTGCCCTAGCGGAAAACAATGAGCAGTTCTTC.

The gene calls are TRBV12-5 and TRBJ2-1, with 10 bases identical to TRBD1. Per the germline V gene, CDR1 is LGHNT and CDR2 is FRNRAP. J lost 1 base, V lost 5 bases, and 14 bases had no gene match. This CDR3 contains 19 residues. The CDR3: CASGNSGDRGRGSYNEQFF. In nucleotides, the CDR3 is TGTGCTAGTGGTAACTCGGGGGACAGGGGTCGTGGGTCCTACAATGAGCAGTTCTTC.

This sequence joins TRBV7-6 and TRBJ2-7; D is possibly TRBD1 (6 bases). The germline V gene has CDR1 SGHVS and CDR2 FNYEAQ. The ends were cut back, 5 bases at V and 3 bases at J, with 11 bases in the middle. CDR3 length: 13 amino acids. The CDR3 DNA follows: TGTGCCAGCAGCCCAGGGGCGGACTACGAGCAGTACTTC. Translating it yields CASSPGADYEQYF.

The V call is TRBV4-1, the J call TRBJ1-5; TRBD1 matches at 7 bases. The CDR3 runs 18 residues. J lost 5 bases, V lost 4 bases, and 17 bases had no gene match. The germline gives CDR1 MGHRA, CDR2 YSYEKL. CDR3 loop: CASSLHLQGPRVDQPQHF. As DNA, the CDR3 is TGCGCCAGCAGCCTCCACTTACAGGGGCCTCGGGTTGATCAGCCCCAGCATTTT.

The chain combines TRBV10-3 with TRBJ2-7; D perhaps matches TRBD2 (5 bases). V was clipped by 6 bases and J by 0 bases, with 15 bases between them. The germline V gene has CDR1 ENHRY and CDR2 SYGVKD. The CDR3 totals 15 residues. The CDR3 loop reads CAIRGGGQSSYEQYF. In DNA, the CDR3 is TGTGCCATCAGGGGTGGCGGGCAGAGCTCCTACGAGCAGTACTTC.

This rearrangement joins TRBV24-1 to TRBJ2-5; D is possibly TRBD1 (6 bases). Per germline, CDR1 KGHDR and CDR2 SFDVKD. Trimming took 3 bases from V and 0 from J, leaving 10 bases between them. The CDR3 contains 15 residues. The CDR3 region has the DNA TGTGCCACCAGTGATGCTACAGGGTACCAAGAGACCCAGTACTTC. It codes for CATSDATGYQETQYF.

As DNA, the CDR3 is TGTGCCAGCATAAGTCTGGCACAGGCAGATACGCAGTATTTT. Translating gives CASISLAQADTQYF. This chain uses TRBV28 with TRBJ2-3, with D tentatively TRBD1 (5 bases). Trimming removed 7 bases from V and 4 bases from J, with 15 bases in between. This CDR3 spans 14 amino acids. Germline V lookup: CDR1 MDHEN, CDR2 SYDVKM.

The rearrangement uses TRBV27 and TRBJ2-7; D ambiguous. Per germline, CDR1 MNHEY and CDR2 SMNVEV (reference sequence). This CDR3 has 13 residues. V lost 2 bases to trimming and J lost 0 bases, with 5 bases between them. The CDR3 region has the DNA TGTGCCAGCAGTTTAGGGAACTCCTACGAGCAGTACTTC. Protein: CASSLGNSYEQYF.